The clone carrying this T cell receptor beta chain has more than one count but fewer than ten. Its antigen is still unknown. These data come from a study of blood T cells in healthy people across ages. Study outcomes and limitations: Across the age range, TCR beta diversity per million T cells fell in a roughly linear way.

The authors ran a second PCR of roughly 6 to 12 cycles using a sample-barcoded 5' primer and a J-beta primer mix. TCRdb recomputed calls from the 5' RACE reads with MiXCR, one row per CDR3 protein. In the table there are approximately 810,000 distinct CDR3 sequences, 35% to 40% of which are singletons. CDR1 and CDR2 from the germline V gene are MDHEN and SYDVKM. V was trimmed by 6 bases and J by 5 bases, leaving 16 bases between them. This CDR3 has 15 residues. The material sequenced was blood. The source of this sequence is a man in his late teens or twenties in good health. The chain has TRBV28 and TRBJ1-4; D perhaps matches TRBD1 (5 bases). The chain's CDR3 is CASSLDRGDNEKLFF. For the CDR3, the DNA is TGTGCCAGCAGCCTCGATAGAGGGGACAATGAAAAACTGTTTTTT.